One sample yielded the 27 T cell receptor beta chains listed below, sequenced in a study of CD8 T cells in ankylosing spondylitis. Study-level points and caveats: Blood of patients with ankylosing spondylitis appeared to be characterized by a TCR beta motif of eight highly homologous variants.

The antigens these receptors bind are not known. Each CDR3 protein is one row after TCRdb ran MiXCR on the 5' RACE reads. The sample lists fewer than 550,000 distinct CDR3 sequences, about 5.2% occurring once. Sequencing was done on a sample of blood, either unsorted or a sorted T cell fraction (not recorded which). These receptors all come from a male donor with ankylosing spondylitis.

The table lists this clonotype with many counts. The rearrangement uses TRBV20-1 and TRBJ2-7; the match to TRBD2 covers 7 bases. This CDR3 is built from 13 residues. The trim removed 1 base at V and 5 bases at J, leaving 5 bases unmatched. The germline V gene encodes CDR1 DFQATT and CDR2 SNEGSKA (reference sequence). CDR3 sequence reads: CSARVGLADEQYF. For the CDR3, the DNA is TGCAGTGCTAGAGTAGGCCTAGCGGACGAGCAGTACTTC.

The table lists this clonotype with a few counts. The V call is TRBV6-5, the J call TRBJ1-1, with D unresolved. CDR1 is MNHEY, CDR2 SVGAGI, per germline. The CDR3 runs to 14 residues. Trimming cost V 0 bases and J 7 bases, with 12 bases left between them. The CDR3 sequence: CASSYSVIASEAFF. The CDR3 DNA sequence: TGTGCCAGCAGTTACTCGGTGATCGCAAGTGAAGCTTTCTTT.

This clonotype occurred many times. The chain couples TRBV29-1 to TRBJ2-1; TRBD2 aligns across 12 bases. Germline CDR1 is SQVTM and CDR2 is ANQGSEA. Germline trimming cut 4 bases from V and 2 bases from J; bases unmatched to any gene: 3. The CDR3 runs to 15 residues. The CDR3 region has the DNA TGCAGCGTTGGGACTAGCGGGACGACCTACAATGAGCAGTTCTTC. It translates to CSVGTSGTTYNEQFF.

This clonotype was observed at least ten times. This sequence joins TRBV28 and TRBJ1-5; possibly TRBD1 for D (6 bases). Trimming took off 6 bases at V and 7 bases at J, with 13 bases between the two ends. CDR3 length: 13 amino acids. The germline V gene has CDR1 MDHEN and CDR2 SYDVKM. CDR3 nucleotides: TGTGCCAGCAGGAATCACAGGGACCAGCCCCAGCATTTT. This codes for CASRNHRDQPQHF.

The table lists this clonotype with many counts. This sequence joins TRBV6-2 or TRBV6-3 and TRBJ1-1; TRBD1 is a possible D gene (5 bases). Germline assignment: CDR1 MNHEY and CDR2 SVGEGT. The CDR3 is 13 residues long. Trimming cost V 6 bases and J 1 base, with 9 bases left between them. The CDR3 DNA reads as TGTGCCAGCAGAAATACAGGGAACACTGAAGCTTTCTTT. Protein: CASRNTGNTEAFF.

This clonotype was counted at least ten times. This rearrangement joins TRBV21-1 to TRBJ2-7; TRBD2 is the table's D call and was not checked against the DNA. TRBV21-1 counts as a pseudogene. This CDR3 has 13 residues. In DNA, the CDR3 is TGTGCCAGCATGCAGGGAGGGCCGGGAGAGCAGTACTTC. This codes for CASMQGGPGEQYF.

This clonotype came up a few times. This chain connects TRBV14 to TRBJ1-1; tentative D call: TRBD1 (5 bases). The germline V gene encodes CDR1 SGHDN and CDR2 FVKESK. V shed 3 bases and J shed 2 bases, with 10 bases lying between them. CDR3 size: 14 residues. DNA of the CDR3: TGTGCCAGCAGCCAGAGAAGGGGTAACACTGAAGCTTTCTTT. This translates into CASSQRRGNTEAFF.

As regards this clonotype: This may arise from a read error, as a much more abundant clone is one base away. V is TRBV20-1 and J is TRBJ2-7; D gene uncertain. The CDR3 consists of 12 residues. Germline V gives CDR1 DFQATT, CDR2 SNEGSKA (reference sequence). The CDR3 reads CSGRASAIEQYF. DNA of the CDR3: TGCAGTGGTAGAGCCAGTGCCATCGAGCAGTACTTC.

This clonotype was picked up many times. The rearrangement uses TRBV29-1 and TRBJ2-6; possible D gene TRBD2, 6 bases. V lost 7 bases and J 4 bases, leaving 14 bases between the germline ends. Germline assignment: CDR1 SQVTM and CDR2 ANQGSEA. CDR3 length: 14 amino acids. CDR3 amino acids: CSAKTGVGANVLTF. Written as DNA, the CDR3 is TGCAGCGCTAAGACGGGGGTCGGGGCCAACGTCCTGACTTTC.

This clonotype occurred many times. The CDR3 loop is CAAYSATNEKLFF. The CDR3, as DNA: TGTGCCGCGTATTCAGCAACTAATGAAAAACTGTTTTTT. The chain recombines TRBV28 with TRBJ1-4, with unresolved D. The V gene lost 11 bases and the J gene lost 0 bases, with 10 bases spanning the gap. The germline CDR1 and CDR2 sequences are MDHEN and SYDVKM. The CDR3 loop spans 13 amino acids. The entire variable domain, with the rest obtained from reference TRBV28 and TRBJ1-4, is as follows: DVKVTQSSRYLVKRTGEKVFLECVQDMDHENMFWYRQDPGLGLRLIYFSYDVKMKEKGDIPEGYSVSREKKERFSLILESASTNQTSMYLCAAYSATNEKLFFGSGTQLSVL.

In its sample, this clonotype was seen many times. The V and J genes are TRBV7-9 and TRBJ2-7, with TRBD1 matching over 7 bases. CDR1 SEHNR and CDR2 FQNEAQ come from the germline V gene (reference sequence). The J segment lost 2 bases and the V segment lost 5 bases, leaving 6 bases of the junction unmatched. The CDR3 contains 14 residues. The CDR3 region has the DNA TGTGCCAGCAGCCTAGGGACAGAAACCTACGAGCAGTACTTC. As protein: CASSLGTETYEQYF. Complete variable domain (other parts from reference TRBV7-9 and TRBJ2-7): DTGVSQNPRHKITKRGQNVTFRCDPISEHNRLYWYRQTLGQGPEFLTYFQNEAQLEKSRLLSDRFSAERPKGSFSTLEIQRTEQGDSAMYLCASSLGTETYEQYFGPGTRLTVT.

This clonotype was seen a few times. The rearrangement uses TRBV4-2 and TRBJ2-1, with 7 nucleotides matching TRBD2. The ends lost 1 base at V and 1 base at J; junction bases unmatched: 10. CDR3 length: 18 amino acids. The germline V gene encodes CDR1 LGHNA and CDR2 YNFKEQ. The chain's CDR3 is CASSQVHEASGSYNEQFF. The CDR3 nucleotides are TGTGCCAGCAGCCAAGTCCACGAGGCTAGCGGTTCCTACAATGAGCAGTTCTTC.

This clonotype was seen repeatedly, ten times or more. This chain uses TRBV7-2 with TRBJ2-3; D possibly uses TRBD1 or TRBD2 (5 bases each). The CDR3 has 15 residues. The germline gives CDR1 SGHTA, CDR2 FQGNSA. V dropped 6 bases and J dropped 7 bases, with 20 bases sitting between them. The CDR3 DNA reads as TGTGCCAGCAGTACGACCGGGACCACTGGAAATACGCAGTATTTT. Residues: CASSTTGTTGNTQYF.

This sequence joins TRBV6-4 and TRBJ2-2; a possible D gene is TRBD1 (6 bases). Deletions cut 6 bases from V and 4 bases from J, with 15 bases between. CDR3 length equals 15 residues. Germline CDR1 is MRHNA and CDR2 is SNTAGT. CDR3 nucleotides: TGTGCCAGCAGCACAGGGATGTTTAGCACCGGGGAGCTGTTTTTT. Translated, it gives CASSTGMFSTGELFF.

The table lists this clonotype with many counts. The chain links TRBV7-3 to TRBJ2-1, with 7 nucleotides matching TRBD2. The CDR3 is made up of 15 amino acids. The germline CDR1 and CDR2 sequences are SGHTA and FQGTGA. Unmatched junction bases numbered 7, after V lost 5 bases and J lost 3 bases. CDR3 sequence (DNA): TGTGCCAGCAGCCCACCGGGCGGGGGCTACAATGAGCAGTTCTTC. Protein sequence: CASSPPGGGYNEQFF.

This clonotype was seen ten or more times. The rearrangement uses TRBV10-3 and TRBJ2-2, with D uncertain. There are 13 residues in the CDR3. Germline V gene lookup returns CDR1 ENHRY and CDR2 SYGVKD. Deletions cut 7 bases from V and 4 bases from J, with 10 bases between. CDR3: CAITPNRTGELFF. The DNA for the CDR3 is TGTGCCATCACCCCCAACCGCACCGGGGAGCTGTTTTTT.

This clonotype was detected ten times or more. The rearrangement uses TRBV12-3 or TRBV12-4 and TRBJ2-1; the match to TRBD2 covers 9 bases. The CDR3 is 13 amino acids. V shed 6 bases and J 5 bases; nucleotides not matched to a gene: 2. CDR3 region: CASRERGDNEQFF. The CDR3 DNA sequence: TGTGCCAGCAGGGAGCGGGGGGACAATGAGCAGTTCTTC.

This clonotype has more than one count but fewer than ten. The chain uses TRBV20-1 and TRBJ1-5; tentative D call: TRBD1 (5 bases). V was cut by 4 bases and J by 10 bases, with 20 bases left in between. The CDR3 totals 14 residues. From germline, CDR1 is DFQATT and CDR2 SNEGSKA (reference sequence). The CDR3 spells CSAIQAEGVQPQHF. CDR3 in DNA: TGCAGTGCTATACAGGCGGAAGGGGTACAACCCCAGCATTTT.

The chain joins TRBV25-1 to TRBJ2-2; D gene unclear. V lost 6 bases and J lost 0, with 5 bases in between. The CDR3 is made up of 13 amino acids. The germline V gene has CDR1 MGHDK and CDR2 SYGVNS. CDR3 coding DNA: TGTGCCAGCAGATTCGCGAACACCGGGGAGCTGTTTTTT. Translated: CASRFANTGELFF.

This clonotype was counted at least ten times. The J gene is TRBJ2-1, the V gene TRBV5-5; 8 bases map to TRBD2. The CDR3 spans 15 residues. V lost 5 bases, J lost 0 bases, and 4 bases stayed unmatched. Germline lookup yields CDR1 SGHKS and CDR2 YYEKEE (reference sequence). CDR3: CASRYSGGSYNEQFF. The CDR3 nucleotides read TGTGCCAGCAGGTACAGCGGGGGCTCCTACAATGAGCAGTTCTTC.

This clonotype has at least ten counts. The chain has TRBV24-1 and TRBJ2-7; D may be TRBD1 (5 bases). Germline CDR1 is KGHDR and CDR2 is SFDVKD. The length of the CDR3 is 14 residues. V gave up 3 bases and J gave up 5 bases, with 13 bases separating them. The chain's CDR3 is CATSDPQGSNEQYF. The CDR3 DNA is TGTGCCACCAGTGATCCCCAGGGAAGCAACGAGCAGTACTTC.

This clonotype has at least ten counts. J is TRBJ1-2 and V is TRBV12-3 or TRBV12-4; no firm D call. The CDR3 is 13 amino acids. With 6 bases removed from V and 2 bases from J, the gap between germline ends came to 10 bases. CDR3 sequence reads: CASRVGLNYGYTF. In DNA, the CDR3 is TGTGCCAGCAGGGTGGGATTAAACTATGGCTACACCTTC.

This clonotype was counted many times. The chain is built from TRBV10-3 and TRBJ1-2, with 7 bases identical to TRBD1. Germline CDR1 and CDR2: ENHRY and SYGVKD. The trim removed 2 bases at V and 2 bases at J, leaving 11 bases unmatched. CDR3 length: 17 amino acids. CDR3 sequence reads: CAISEQGTAPRNYGYTF. For the CDR3, the DNA is TGTGCCATCAGTGAGCAGGGGACAGCGCCCAGAAACTATGGCTACACCTTC.

This clonotype was counted ten times or more. This chain uses TRBV5-1 with TRBJ2-1; no clear D. The V gene's germline CDR1 is SGHRS and CDR2 YFSETQ. V lost 4 bases to trimming and J lost 5 bases, with 22 bases between them. The CDR3 loop spans 17 amino acids. CDR3 sequence: CASSELGDFSLNNEQFF. Written as DNA, the CDR3 is TGCGCCAGCAGCGAATTGGGCGACTTCAGCCTAAACAATGAGCAGTTCTTC.

This clonotype was detected many times. This sequence joins TRBV29-1 and TRBJ1-3; 7 bases align to TRBD1. Germline loops: CDR1 SQVTM, CDR2 ANQGSEA. The length of the CDR3 is 14 residues. V was clipped by 3 bases and J by 3 bases; unmatched bases: 5. The CDR3 sequence: CSVEGQMSGNTIYF. The CDR3 bases are TGCAGCGTTGAGGGACAGATGAGTGGAAACACCATATATTTT.

This clonotype was recorded at least ten times. The chain recombines TRBV29-1 with TRBJ1-4; unclear D gene. CDR1 and CDR2 (germline): SQVTM, ANQGSEA. This CDR3 has 14 amino acids. Trimming pared 7 bases from V and 3 bases from J, leaving 15 bases between. CDR3 amino acids: CSGRKGRSNEKLFF. The CDR3 region has the DNA TGCAGCGGGCGGAAGGGCCGTTCTAATGAAAAACTGTTTTTT. Based on the CDR3 plus reference TRBV29-1 and TRBJ1-4, the full variable domain is SAVISQKPSRDICQRGTSLTIQCQVDSQVTMMFWYRQQPGQSLTLIATANQGSEATYESGFVIDKFPISRPNLTFSTLTVSNMSPEDSSIYLCSGRKGRSNEKLFFGSGTQLSVL.

This clonotype was detected ten times or more. Sequence at one end of the junction differs from germline and may be a read error. This rearrangement joins TRBV5-1 to TRBJ2-7; 8 bases agree with TRBD2. The CDR3 contains 14 residues. Germline V gives CDR1 SGHRS, CDR2 YFSETQ. The CDR3: CASSLEAGAYEQYF. CDR3 in DNA: TGTGCCAGCAGTTTAGAAGCGGGGGCCTACGAGCAGTACTTC.